These T cell receptor beta chains were read from a single sample in a study of cytomegalovirus exposure and HLA in healthy donors. Generated by immunoSEQ multiplex PCR, the TCRdb table keeps only in-frame clones and is missing some. This table has some 130,000 clones, about three quarters appearing once. Specimen: PBMCs. The receptors were gathered from a woman aged 18-29 years in good health and CMV-seronegative. Both conserved end residues are part of each CDR3. The order of the fields is D gene, clone size, J gene, V gene, CDR3 DNA, CDR3 protein. The D gene is left open where the match is weak. Not all rows give a size; the values are once, few, many and, for expanded clones, a class.

D gene: TRBD1
clone size: -
J gene: TRBJ1-1
V gene: TRBV6-1
CDR3 DNA: TGTGCCAGCAGTGGACAGGGAGGACGGGTGAGCACTGAAGCTTTCTTT
CDR3 protein: CASSGQGGRVSTEAFF

D gene: -
clone size: -
J gene: TRBJ2-7
V gene: TRBV19
CDR3 DNA: TGTGCCAGTAGTCCGGACAGCTACGAGCAGTACTTC
CDR3 protein: CASSPDSYEQYF

D gene: TRBD1
clone size: -
J gene: TRBJ2-3
V gene: TRBV4-2
CDR3 DNA: TGTGCCAGCAGCCAAGGGCAGACAGGGCGAGATACGCAGTATTTT
CDR3 protein: CASSQGQTGRDTQYF

D gene: TRBD2
clone size: -
J gene: TRBJ2-2
V gene: TRBV15
CDR3 DNA: TGTGCCACCAGCAGAGATAGGACTAGCGCCATCCTCCAAGCCGGGGAGCTGTTTTTT
CDR3 protein: CATSRDRTSAILQAGELFF

D gene: TRBD2
clone size: -
J gene: TRBJ2-3
V gene: TRBV7-9
CDR3 DNA: TGTGCCAGCAGCTTCGGACTAGCGAGAGATACGCAGTATTTT
CDR3 protein: CASSFGLARDTQYF

D gene: TRBD1
clone size: -
J gene: TRBJ2-7
V gene: TRBV5-4
CDR3 DNA: TGTGCCAGCAGCGACGGACAGGGGGCGATCGACGAGCAGTACTTC
CDR3 protein: CASSDGQGAIDEQYF

D gene: TRBD2
clone size: -
J gene: TRBJ2-3
V gene: TRBV5-1
CDR3 DNA: TGCGCCAGCAGCTACGAACCGGGGATAGCGGGAGGCCAAGATACGCAGTATTTT
CDR3 protein: CASSYEPGIAGGQDTQYF

D gene: -
clone size: -
J gene: TRBJ1-2
V gene: TRBV18
CDR3 DNA: TGTGCCAGCTCACTCAACACAGGGCTAGACGGAGGCTACACCTTC
CDR3 protein: CASSLNTGLDGGYTF

D gene: -
clone size: -
J gene: TRBJ1-3
V gene: TRBV7-2
CDR3 DNA: TGTGCCAGCAGCTTAGCCTCAGAAGGAAACACCATATATTTT
CDR3 protein: CASSLASEGNTIYF

D gene: -
clone size: -
J gene: TRBJ1-2
V gene: TRBV10-3
CDR3 DNA: TGTGCCATCAGTACAGGGATGAGCTATGGCTACACCTTC
CDR3 protein: CAISTGMSYGYTF

D gene: -
clone size: -
J gene: TRBJ1-2
V gene: TRBV30
CDR3 DNA: TGTGCCTGGAATACGGAGCTAAATGGCTACACCTTC
CDR3 protein: CAWNTELNGYTF

D gene: TRBD1
clone size: once
J gene: TRBJ1-1
V gene: TRBV10-3
CDR3 DNA: TGTGCCATCAGTGGACAGGGGGCGGCGAGGACTGAAGCTTTCTTT
CDR3 protein: CAISGQGAARTEAFF

D gene: TRBD2
clone size: -
J gene: TRBJ2-2
V gene: TRBV2
CDR3 DNA: TGTGCCAGCAGTGAGGGGACTAGCGGGAGTCTTGGCGGGGAGCTGTTTTTT
CDR3 protein: CASSEGTSGSLGGELFF

D gene: -
clone size: -
J gene: TRBJ2-1
V gene: TRBV6-1
CDR3 DNA: TGTGCCAGCAGGGAGTACAATGAGCAGTTCTTC
CDR3 protein: CASREYNEQFF

D gene: TRBD2
clone size: few
J gene: TRBJ2-7
V gene: TRBV10-3
CDR3 DNA: TGTGCCATCAGTGAGCCCGGACTAGCGGGAGGTCCTTTACCCTACGAGCAGTACTTC
CDR3 protein: CAISEPGLAGGPLPYEQYF

D gene: TRBD1
clone size: -
J gene: TRBJ1-2
V gene: TRBV7-2
CDR3 DNA: TGTGCCAGCAGCTTAGGGACAGGGTATGGCTACACCTTC
CDR3 protein: CASSLGTGYGYTF

D gene: TRBD1
clone size: -
J gene: TRBJ1-1
V gene: TRBV7-9
CDR3 DNA: TGTTCCAGCAGCTCGACGGACAGGGAGAGTACTGAAGCTTTCTTT
CDR3 protein: CSSSSTDRESTEAFF

D gene: -
clone size: -
J gene: TRBJ1-5
V gene: TRBV25-1
CDR3 DNA: TGTGCCAGCAGTGAACCCCAGGGGACGCGTCAGCCCCAGCATTTT
CDR3 protein: CASSEPQGTRQPQHF

D gene: TRBD1
clone size: -
J gene: TRBJ2-5
V gene: TRBV5-1
CDR3 DNA: TGCGCCAGCAGCTCCACAGGGGAAGAGACCCAGTACTTC
CDR3 protein: CASSSTGEETQYF

D gene: -
clone size: -
J gene: TRBJ1-5
V gene: TRBV10-3
CDR3 DNA: TGTGCCATCAGTGAGACCGGCCCCGAGGGCAATCAGCCCCAGCATTTT
CDR3 protein: CAISETGPEGNQPQHF

D gene: -
clone size: -
J gene: TRBJ2-1
V gene: TRBV5-1
CDR3 DNA: TGCGCCAGCAGCTCGATCAGCTACAATGAGCAGTTCTTC
CDR3 protein: CASSSISYNEQFF

D gene: TRBD2
clone size: -
J gene: TRBJ2-3
V gene: TRBV10-3
CDR3 DNA: TGTGCCATCTCCCTGGGGCTAGCGGGCCGCACAGATACGCAGTATTTT
CDR3 protein: CAISLGLAGRTDTQYF

D gene: -
clone size: -
J gene: TRBJ2-5
V gene: TRBV30
CDR3 DNA: TGTGCCTGGAGTGTACTAGGACAGCGAGGAGAGACCCAGTACTTC
CDR3 protein: CAWSVLGQRGETQYF

D gene: -
clone size: few
J gene: TRBJ2-7
V gene: TRBV6-5
CDR3 DNA: TGTGCCAGCAGTTACGTAGGGGCTGGGGAGCAGTACTTC
CDR3 protein: CASSYVGAGEQYF

D gene: -
clone size: -
J gene: TRBJ1-2
V gene: TRBV6-5
CDR3 DNA: TGTGCCAGCAGTTACTTTCAGGGGCGTGGGGGCTACACCTTC
CDR3 protein: CASSYFQGRGGYTF

D gene: TRBD2
clone size: -
J gene: TRBJ2-7
V gene: TRBV5-1
CDR3 DNA: TGCGCCAGCAGCATGGGGACTAGCGATCCCTACGAGCAGTACTTC
CDR3 protein: CASSMGTSDPYEQYF

D gene: -
clone size: -
J gene: TRBJ1-5
V gene: TRBV28
CDR3 DNA: TGTGCCAGCGGCAGTACCCACCCTAGCAATCAGCCCCAGCATTTT
CDR3 protein: CASGSTHPSNQPQHF

D gene: TRBD1
clone size: -
J gene: TRBJ2-6
V gene: TRBV19
CDR3 DNA: TGTGCCAGTACCAGGGGGGACAGGGTTTCTGGGGCCAACGTCCTGACTTTC
CDR3 protein: CASTRGDRVSGANVLTF

D gene: -
clone size: -
J gene: TRBJ2-1
V gene: TRBV11-2
CDR3 DNA: TGTGCCAGCAGCTCAACCAGATGGGACACATATGGATACAATGAGCAGTTCTTC
CDR3 protein: CASSSTRWDTYGYNEQFF

D gene: -
clone size: -
J gene: TRBJ1-1
V gene: TRBV6-4
CDR3 DNA: TGTGCCAGCAGTGGATCGGGGGGCGCAGCTTTCTTT
CDR3 protein: CASSGSGGAAFF

D gene: TRBD2
clone size: -
J gene: TRBJ2-5
V gene: TRBV16
CDR3 DNA: TGTGCCAGCAGCCAATGGGGCGGGAGTAAAGAGACCCAGTACTTC
CDR3 protein: CASSQWGGSKETQYF

D gene: TRBD2
clone size: -
J gene: TRBJ2-7
V gene: TRBV27
CDR3 DNA: TGTGCCAGCAGTTCCCCCGGGACTAGCGGGAGTTCGTACGAGCAGTACTTC
CDR3 protein: CASSSPGTSGSSYEQYF

D gene: -
clone size: once
J gene: TRBJ2-3
V gene: TRBV5-8
CDR3 DNA: TGTGCCAGCAGTTTGACAGAAGACACAGATACGCAGTATTTT
CDR3 protein: CASSLTEDTDTQYF

D gene: -
clone size: -
J gene: TRBJ1-4
V gene: TRBV6-5
CDR3 DNA: TGTGCCAGCAGTTTCGGGAACAGCCCTGAAAAACTGTTTTTT
CDR3 protein: CASSFGNSPEKLFF

D gene: -
clone size: once
J gene: TRBJ2-7
V gene: TRBV7-8
CDR3 DNA: TGTGCCAGCAGCTCTACCCGGGGGATCACAAGCGGCTACGAGCAGTACTTC
CDR3 protein: CASSSTRGITSGYEQYF

D gene: TRBD2
clone size: few
J gene: TRBJ2-1
V gene: TRBV10-1
CDR3 DNA: TGCGCCAGCGGCCCCCGAGGGAGCGGGGTCGAGCGGTTCTTC
CDR3 protein: CASGPRGSGVERFF

D gene: -
clone size: -
J gene: TRBJ2-7
V gene: TRBV6-5
CDR3 DNA: TGTGCCAGCTGGTCTGGGGGCCTACCGACCTACGAGCAGTACTTC
CDR3 protein: CASWSGGLPTYEQYF

D gene: -
clone size: -
J gene: TRBJ1-2
V gene: TRBV19
CDR3 DNA: TGTGCCAGTGCGACGTGGAGAGGGGAGGACTATGGCTACACCTTC
CDR3 protein: CASATWRGEDYGYTF

D gene: -
clone size: -
J gene: TRBJ1-1
V gene: TRBV11-2
CDR3 DNA: TGTGCCACCCTAGGGGGTGTTCCCGAAGCTTTCTTT
CDR3 protein: CATLGGVPEAFF

D gene: TRBD2
clone size: -
J gene: TRBJ2-2
V gene: TRBV5-1
CDR3 DNA: TGCGCCAGCTCTAGCGGGAGTAACGCCGGGGAGCTGTTTTTT
CDR3 protein: CASSSGSNAGELFF

D gene: -
clone size: -
J gene: TRBJ2-1
V gene: TRBV5-6
CDR3 DNA: TGTGCCAGCAGCCGCCAGGGTAATGAGCAGTTCTTC
CDR3 protein: CASSRQGNEQFF